This T cell receptor beta chain was identified during a study of T cell repertoires and HLA-DP antigens. Note on this clone: Its antigen is unidentified.

Germline V lookup: CDR1 SNHLY, CDR2 FYNNEI. V lost 2 bases, J lost 8 bases, and 9 bases lay in between. The CDR3 loop spans 12 amino acids. Profiling relied on immunoSEQ multiplex PCR, and the TCRdb table lists in-frame clones only, not all of them. The profile shows some 120,000 clones, 80% to 95% of them singletons. Sequencing was done on a sample of CD4+ T cells from PBMCs. V gene TRBV2 combines with J gene TRBJ1-1; D might be TRBD1 (5 bases). This TCR was sampled from a young woman in good health and CMV-seronegative. CDR3 nucleotide sequence: TGTGCCAGCAGTGAATTGTCAGGGGAAGCTTTCTTT. Amino acid sequence: CASSELSGEAFF.